The TCR beta chain under discussion was sequenced for a study of shared clonotypes between healthy human individuals. Turning to the study itself: A couple of women and a few men aged 18 to 49 made up the donors.

CD45RO-negative CD8 cells positively selected for CCR7 made up the naive population, which excluded terminally differentiated effector memory CD45RA+ cells. The protocol was immunoSEQ multiplex PCR, while the TCRdb copy is restricted to in-frame clones and leaves out a portion. The repertoire includes about 1.9 million clones, just under 95% of them detected once, and less than 2% sits in the top ten. Study results and caveats: Collection of samples was limited to blood; tissue repertoires likely differ. The sharing of 4.5% to 5% of naive CD4 clonotypes was seen across a handful of donors.

There are 15 residues in the CDR3. Trimming took 5 bases from V and 0 from J, leaving 14 bases between them. Germline V gives CDR1 MNHEY, CDR2 SMNVEV (reference sequence). A remark on this clone: Its antigen is unidentified.

The chain links TRBV27 to TRBJ2-7; D is perhaps TRBD2 (6 bases). Sequenced sample: naive CD8+ T cells from PBMCs. This receptor was identified in a young man in good health. Some clones in this sample may be carry-over from other donors' samples. The CDR3 nucleotides are TGTGCCAGCAGTCGGGACTTTGGACCCTCCTACGAGCAGTACTTC. This gives the protein CASSRDFGPSYEQYF.